The 20 T cell receptor beta chains below all came from one sample that was sequenced in a study of cytomegalovirus exposure and HLA in healthy donors. The PCR was carried out with 60 Vbeta primers and 13 Jbeta primers. Measured with immunoSEQ multiplex PCR; TCRdb has only the in-frame clones, and not every one. The data show under 200,000 clones, more than 60% seen once. Sequencing input: PBMCs. The receptors were gathered from a female donor in good health and CMV-seronegative.

CDR3 protein: CASSGNRDGYTF. The CDR3, as DNA: TGCGCCAGCAGCGGTAACAGGGATGGCTACACCTTC. The chain has TRBV5-1 and TRBJ1-2, with D maybe TRBD1 (6 bases). Trimming stripped 4 bases from V and 6 bases from J, with 10 bases between. This CDR3 has 12 residues. Germline CDR1 reads SGHRS; CDR2 reads YFSETQ.

The chain employs TRBV7-9 and TRBJ2-2; weak D call: TRBD2 (6 bases). The CDR3 runs 14 residues. Trimming pared 6 bases from V and 6 bases from J, leaving 14 bases between. Germline CDR1 SEHNR, CDR2 FQNEAQ (reference sequence). The CDR3 bases are TGTGCCAGCAGTTCTGAAAGGAGGGCCGGGGAGCTGTTTTTT. This gives the protein CASSSERRAGELFF.

The CDR3 DNA reads as TGTGCCAGCACGGAAGCGGGAGCGGAGTACGAGCAGTACTTC. Protein: CASTEAGAEYEQYF. The V call is TRBV2, the J call TRBJ2-7; TRBD2 agrees at 8 bases. This CDR3 contains 14 residues. Losses at the gene ends were 7 bases for V and 4 bases for J; bases not matched to a gene: 9. Germline V gene lookup returns CDR1 SNHLY and CDR2 FYNNEI.

This clone turned up a few times. The gene calls are TRBV6-5 and TRBJ2-2; TRBD2 agrees at 11 bases. With V trimmed by 4 bases and J by 2 bases, 3 bases remained unmatched. Looked up from germline, CDR1 is MNHEY and CDR2 is SVGAGI. CDR3 length: 16 residues. CDR3 loop: CASSLAGGVNTGELFF. In DNA form, the CDR3 reads TGTGCCAGCAGTTTAGCGGGGGGGGTCAACACCGGGGAGCTGTTTTTT.

The chain combines TRBV7-8 with TRBJ1-2; 12 bases line up with TRBD1. The ends lost 1 base at V and 7 bases at J; junction bases unmatched: 7. Germline CDR1 SGHVS, CDR2 FQNEAQ. The CDR3 consists of 16 residues. The CDR3 DNA sequence: TGTGCCAGCAGCTTAGGAATGGGACAGGGGGCAGGTGGCTACACCTTC. It encodes CASSLGMGQGAGGYTF.

This clone was counted a few times. The chain links TRBV29-1 to TRBJ2-5, with 8 nucleotides matching TRBD1. CDR1 is SQVTM and CDR2 is ANQGSEA in the germline V gene. This CDR3 has 13 amino acids. The J segment lost 5 bases and the V segment lost 5 bases, leaving 7 bases of the junction unmatched. For the CDR3, the DNA is TGCAGCGTTCGGACAGGGCCGCGGGAGACCCAGTACTTC. Its protein is CSVRTGPRETQYF.

Regarding this clone: One junction end disagrees with the germline gene, perhaps due to a read error. The chain employs TRBV7-9 and TRBJ1-2; a possible D gene is TRBD1 (6 bases). Germline CDR1 reads SEHNR; CDR2 reads FQNEAQ (reference sequence). The CDR3 spans 14 residues. The CDR3 spells CSSSLGGGAEGYTF. CDR3 sequence (DNA): TGTTCCAGCAGCTTAGGAGGGGGAGCTGAGGGCTACACCTTC.

The CDR3 protein is CASSSLVTDTQYF. The CDR3 bases are TGTGCCAGCAGCTCACTAGTCACAGATACGCAGTATTTT. The chain employs TRBV7-9 and TRBJ2-3; tentatively, D is TRBD2 (5 bases). Per the germline V gene, CDR1 is SEHNR and CDR2 is FQNEAQ (reference sequence). The CDR3 is 13 amino acids. Trimming left V 4 bases short and J 2 bases short, with 7 bases between.

In its sample, this clone was seen a few times. The chain has TRBV28 and TRBJ2-7; the match to TRBD2 covers 7 bases. The CDR3 is 13 amino acids. The junction had 7 bases not matched to a gene; V was cut back by 8 bases and J by 3 bases. Germline-derived CDR1 and CDR2 are MDHEN and SYDVKM. The CDR3 nucleotides read TGTGCCAGCGAATCGCCGGGGGGCTACGAGCAGTACTTC. Protein product: CASESPGGYEQYF.

V gene TRBV19 combines with J gene TRBJ1-1; 7 positions match TRBD1. After removal of 7 bases from V and 4 bases from J, the junction contained 12 bases not matched to a gene. CDR1 and CDR2 (germline): LNHDA, SQIVND (reference sequence). CDR3 length equals 15 residues. For the CDR3, the DNA is TGTGCCAGTACCAGACAGGGATTATATACCACTGAAGCTTTCTTT. Translation gives CASTRQGLYTTEAFF.

The chain uses TRBV18 and TRBJ2-6; maybe TRBD2 (6 bases). The length of the CDR3 is 18 residues. V lost 6 bases, J lost 0 bases, and 18 bases lay in between. Looked up from germline, CDR1 is KGHSH and CDR2 is LQKENI. The DNA of the CDR3 is TGTGCCAGCTCCCATTTCGGGGGAGTAGACTCTGGGGCCAACGTCCTGACTTTC. Amino acids: CASSHFGGVDSGANVLTF.

V and J are TRBV28 and TRBJ2-7, with D possibly matching TRBD2 (5 bases). Trimming took off 6 bases at V and 4 bases at J, with 19 bases between the two ends. CDR1 is MDHEN and CDR2 is SYDVKM in the germline V gene. CDR3 length: 15 residues. As DNA, the CDR3 is TGTGCCAGCAGCGACGCTCTTCGCGGGCGTTACGAGCAGTACTTC. It codes for CASSDALRGRYEQYF.

The V gene is TRBV7-7, the J gene TRBJ2-1, with TRBD2 identical over 9 bases. The CDR3 consists of 14 residues. The V and J ends lost 6 bases and 6 bases, in that order; junction bases with no gene match: 6. Per the germline V gene, CDR1 is SSHAT and CDR2 is FNYEAQ (reference sequence). The CDR3 region is CASSPGLAGNEQFF. The CDR3, as DNA: TGTGCCAGCAGTCCGGGACTAGCAGGCAATGAGCAGTTCTTC.

This clone has a single count. The chain uses TRBV28 and TRBJ2-1, with TRBD1 matching 9 bases. The germline V gene encodes CDR1 MDHEN and CDR2 SYDVKM. The CDR3 has 16 amino acids. The junction had 10 bases not matched to a gene; V was cut back by 3 bases and J by 7 bases. CDR3 sequence: CASSFKSYRGRNEQFF. The CDR3 DNA reads TGTGCCAGCAGTTTCAAATCGTACAGGGGGCGAAATGAGCAGTTCTTC.

There are a few counts of this clone. This chain connects TRBV30 to TRBJ1-2; a weak D match, TRBD1 (6 bases). The V end was cut by 4 bases, the J end by 0 bases, with 18 bases between. This CDR3 is built from 16 residues. Germline values: CDR1 GTSNPN, CDR2 SVGIG (reference sequence). The CDR3 protein is CAWNYRVEVPNYGYTF. In DNA form, the CDR3 reads TGTGCCTGGAATTACAGGGTCGAGGTTCCTAACTATGGCTACACCTTC.

The chain is built from TRBV5-8 and TRBJ2-7; TRBD1 aligns across 9 bases. Trimming took 0 bases from V and 1 from J; bases not matched to a gene: 2. The CDR3 runs to 15 residues. Germline CDR1 and CDR2: SGHTS and YDEGEE. In DNA form, the CDR3 reads TGTGCCAGCAGCTTGGAGGGACAGGGATCCTACGAGCAGTACTTC. It specifies CASSLEGQGSYEQYF.

V and J are TRBV28 and TRBJ2-2, with TRBD2 matching over 14 bases. The CDR3 spans 18 residues. Germline values: CDR1 MDHEN, CDR2 SYDVKM. The V gene end was trimmed by 6 bases and the J gene end by 5 bases; junction bases not matched to a gene: 11. This CDR3 is CASRQRTSGGTRTGELFF. Here the CDR3 DNA reads TGTGCCAGCAGGCAACGGACTAGCGGGGGGACACGAACCGGGGAGCTGTTTTTT.

This chain joins TRBV4-3 and TRBJ2-7, with 10 bases matching TRBD2. Germline V CDR1 and CDR2: LGHNA, YSLEER. The CDR3 length is 14 residues. Trimming took 4 bases from V and 4 from J; bases not matched to a gene: 4. This CDR3 reads CASSRGLAVYEQYF. CDR3 in DNA: TGCGCCAGCAGCCGTGGACTAGCGGTGTACGAGCAGTACTTC.

J is TRBJ2-1 and V is TRBV2; TRBD2 matches at 13 bases. Per germline, CDR1 SNHLY and CDR2 FYNNEI. V shed 10 bases and J 4 bases; nucleotides not matched to a gene: 7. The CDR3 consists of 15 residues. The CDR3 loop reads CATQGLAGRYNEQFF. The DNA for the CDR3 is TGTGCCACCCAGGGACTAGCGGGGCGGTACAATGAGCAGTTCTTC.

J is TRBJ2-7 and V is TRBV9, with a tentative D call TRBD1 (5 bases). V was trimmed by 3 bases and J by 5 bases, leaving 12 bases between them. The CDR3 loop spans 13 amino acids. In germline, CDR1 is SGDLS, CDR2 YYNGEE. The CDR3 sequence is CASSGGLSDEQYF. In DNA, the CDR3 is TGTGCCAGCAGCGGGGGCCTCTCGGACGAGCAGTACTTC. Combining the CDR3 with reference TRBV9 and TRBJ2-7 gives the whole variable domain DSGVTQTPKHLITATGQRVTLRCSPRSGDLSVYWYQQSLDQGLQFLIQYYNGEERAKGNILERFSAQQFPDLHSELNLSSLELGDSALYFCASSGGLSDEQYFGPGTRLTVT.